This T cell receptor (beta chain) came from a study of PD-1 blockade in classical Hodgkin lymphoma. Germline loops: CDR1 SEHNR, CDR2 FQNEAQ (reference sequence). This CDR3 region has 14 residues. V was cut by 5 bases and J by 6 bases, with 16 bases left in between. Regarding time point: cycle 4 day 1 (C4D1), after less than 7 weeks of nivolumab. Patients all relapsed after autologous stem cell transplantation, and there was variation in brentuximab vedotin exposure. Negative selection with magnetic separation was used to purify CD4+ T cells from thawed PBMCs. Repertoires were generated with immunoSEQ multiplex PCR, while TCRdb's copy carries only in-frame clones and drops some. The sample records 25,000 to 35,000 clones, around 80% being singletons. With regard to this clone: Antigen specificity is unknown.

Findings and caveats of the study: Newly diagnosed patients reportedly had lower baseline TCR diversity than healthy donors. Repertoire differences have undefined causes, possibly disease activity or prior therapy. Partial responders and progressors had significantly lower baseline TCR diversity.

The chain couples TRBV7-9 to TRBJ1-1, with D tentatively TRBD1 (6 bases). The sample consisted of CD4+ T cells from blood, taken before the fourth cycle of nivolumab. This clonotype originated in a human donor with classical Hodgkin lymphoma. CDR3 nucleotide sequence: TGTGCCAGCAGCCAGAGGGGGTCCGGACCTGAAGCTTTCTTT. Encoded protein: CASSQRGSGPEAFF. Filled out from reference TRBV7-9 and TRBJ1-1, the complete variable domain reads DTGVSQNPRHKITKRGQNVTFRCDPISEHNRLYWYRQTLGQGPEFLTYFQNEAQLEKSRLLSDRFSAERPKGSFSTLEIQRTEQGDSAMYLCASSQRGSGPEAFFGQGTRLTVV.